Listed below are T cell receptor beta chains from one sample, sequenced in a study of T cells in Graves' hyperthyroidism and ophthalmopathy. In TCRdb, the multiplex PCR reads were re-called with MiXCR into one record per CDR3 protein. This sample has 300,000 to 450,000 distinct CDR3 sequences, with 13% to 15% found just once. The sample comprised blood. Receptors originate from a woman under 40 with Graves' ophthalmopathy. Each CDR3 is given with its conserved first and last residue. The order of the fields is J gene, D gene, clone size, V gene, CDR3 protein, CDR3 DNA. The D gene is left open where the match is weak. A clone size is listed for some rows: how often the clone was seen (once, few, many), or a class if it is expanded.

J: TRBJ1-2; D: TRBD1; size: many; V: TRBV2; CDR3: CASSPSDRGSGYTF; DNA: TGTGCCAGCAGCCCCAGCGACAGGGGTAGCGGCTACACCTTC
J: TRBJ1-5; D: .; size: few; V: TRBV19; CDR3: CATAGGVSNQPQHF; DNA: TGTGCCACCGCTGGTGGGGTTAGCAATCAGCCCCAGCATTTT
J: TRBJ2-1; D: .; size: many; V: TRBV28; CDR3: CASSLLSLGVSYNEQFF; DNA: TGTGCCAGCAGCTTGTTGTCATTGGGGGTGAGCTACAATGAGCAGTTCTTC
J: TRBJ1-4; D: TRBD1; size: many; V: TRBV6-5; CDR3: CASSYSGTGFEKLFF; DNA: TGTGCCAGCAGTTACTCCGGGACAGGGTTTGAAAAACTGTTTTTT
J: TRBJ2-1; D: .; size: many; V: TRBV2; CDR3: CASSDFGLEFF; DNA: TGTGCCAGCAGTGATTTCGGACTCGAGTTCTTC
J: TRBJ2-1; D: .; size: many; V: TRBV7-2; CDR3: CASSLVRQMYNEQFF; DNA: TGTGCCAGCAGCTTAGTGAGACAGATGTACAATGAGCAGTTCTTC
J: TRBJ1-1; D: .; size: many; V: TRBV30; CDR3: CAWSQGVWTEAFF; DNA: TGTGCCTGGAGTCAAGGGGTCTGGACTGAAGCTTTCTTT
J: TRBJ1-1; D: .; size: many; V: TRBV20-1; CDR3: CSAPGGSGRMNTEAFF; DNA: TGCAGTGCCCCCGGGGGGTCGGGGAGGATGAACACTGAAGCTTTCTTT
J: TRBJ2-7; D: TRBD1; size: .; V: TRBV19; CDR3: CASRPGTGGTYEQYF; DNA: TGTGCCAGTAGACCAGGGACAGGGGGGACCTACGAGCAGTACTTC
J: TRBJ2-7; D: TRBD2; size: many; V: TRBV12-3/TRBV12-4; CDR3: CASSFAAGGPSYEQYF; DNA: TGTGCCAGCAGTTTCGCAGCGGGGGGGCCCTCCTACGAGCAGTACTTC
J: TRBJ2-1; D: .; size: many; V: TRBV27; CDR3: CASSRTFPPHEQFF; DNA: TGTGCCAGCAGTCGGACTTTTCCCCCACATGAGCAGTTCTTC
J: TRBJ1-1; D: TRBD1; size: .; V: TRBV18; CDR3: CASSSTGQGRNTEAFF; DNA: TGTGCCAGCTCATCCACGGGACAGGGAAGGAACACTGAAGCTTTCTTT
J: TRBJ2-7; D: .; size: few; V: TRBV3-1; CDR3: CASSQGPVVGYEQYF; DNA: TGTGCCAGCAGCCAAGGTCCCGTTGTCGGCTACGAGCAGTACTTC
J: TRBJ2-3; D: .; size: many; V: TRBV20-1; CDR3: CSAQRASGGGDTQYF; DNA: TGCAGTGCTCAACGGGCGAGCGGAGGGGGAGATACGCAGTATTTT
J: TRBJ1-6; D: TRBD1; size: many; V: TRBV6-5; CDR3: CASSYHPKNVQDRVRNSPLHF; DNA: TGTGCCAGCAGTTACCATCCTAAGAATGTTCAGGACAGGGTACGAAATTCACCCCTCCACTTT
J: TRBJ1-5; D: .; size: many; V: TRBV7-2; CDR3: CASSLIGGGQPQHF; DNA: TGTGCCAGCAGCCTAATCGGGGGCGGTCAGCCCCAGCATTTT
J: TRBJ2-7; D: .; size: .; V: TRBV11-2; CDR3: CASSLDLGLAYEQYF; DNA: TGTGCCAGCAGCTTAGATCTGGGGCTAGCCTACGAGCAGTACTTC
J: TRBJ2-7; D: .; size: few; V: TRBV6-1; CDR3: CASTGTDSYEQYF; DNA: TGTGCCAGCACCGGGACGGATTCCTACGAGCAGTACTTC
J: TRBJ1-5; D: .; size: .; V: TRBV7-8; CDR3: CASSLARFGRQQPQHF; DNA: TGTGCCAGCAGCTTAGCGCGGTTCGGGAGGCAGCAGCCCCAGCATTTT
J: TRBJ1-6; D: .; size: few; V: TRBV7-9; CDR3: CASSLEVSPLHF; DNA: TGTGCCAGCAGCTTAGAAGTTTCACCCCTCCACTTT
J: TRBJ2-6; D: TRBD1; size: .; V: TRBV11-2; CDR3: CASRHRWTGGAGADVLTF; DNA: TGTGCCAGCAGACACCGTTGGACAGGTGGGGCTGGGGCCGACGTCCTGACTTTC
J: TRBJ2-7; D: .; size: many; V: TRBV6-5; CDR3: CASSYLGHEQYF; DNA: TGTGCCAGCAGTTACTTGGGCCACGAGCAGTACTTC
J: TRBJ2-3; D: .; size: many; V: TRBV28; CDR3: CASSLGTTSTDTQYF; DNA: TGTGCCAGCAGTTTAGGGACAACTAGTACAGATACGCAGTATTTT
J: TRBJ2-4; D: TRBD1; size: few; V: TRBV2; CDR3: CASSRTGALKNIQYF; DNA: TGTGCCAGCAGTAGGACAGGCGCCCTTAAAAACATTCAGTACTTC
J: TRBJ1-1; D: .; size: few; V: TRBV5-4; CDR3: CASSILEEMNTEAFF; DNA: TGTGCCAGCAGCATTTTGGAAGAAATGAACACTGAAGCTTTCTTT
J: TRBJ2-7; D: .; size: few; V: TRBV12-3/TRBV12-4; CDR3: CASSPSRVVDGSYEQYF; DNA: TGTGCCAGCAGTCCCTCCAGGGTTGTTGATGGGTCCTACGAGCAGTACTTC
J: TRBJ1-1; D: TRBD1; size: once; V: TRBV2; CDR3: CASSDRTGGTEAFF; DNA: TGTGCCAGCAGCGACAGGACAGGGGGCACTGAAGCTTTCTTT
J: TRBJ2-3; D: .; size: many; V: TRBV5-1; CDR3: CASSLAPAVDTQYF; DNA: TGCGCCAGCAGCTTGGCGCCCGCGGTAGATACGCAGTATTTT
J: TRBJ2-7; D: .; size: many; V: TRBV13; CDR3: CASSLTRGGPEQYF; DNA: TGTGCCAGCAGCTTAACCAGAGGGGGACCCGAGCAGTACTTC
J: TRBJ1-1; D: .; size: many; V: TRBV6-1; CDR3: CASRSPPKNTEAFF; DNA: TGTGCCAGCAGATCCCCTCCTAAGAACACTGAAGCTTTCTTT
J: TRBJ2-5; D: .; size: many; V: TRBV5-1; CDR3: CASSSPPRSETQYF; DNA: TGCGCCAGCAGCTCCCCGCCAAGATCAGAGACCCAGTACTTC